A single sample gave rise to the 30 T cell receptor beta chains below, sequenced in a study of blood T cell repertoires in COVID-19. Libraries were prepared by immunoSEQ multiplex PCR; TCRdb keeps only in-frame clonotypes and omits some of them. Of about 240,000 clones in the sample, about four fifths were seen once. The specimen was peripheral blood. These receptors all stem from a woman at least 80 years old with COVID-19, enrolled during active disease.

V gene TRBV30 combines with J gene TRBJ1-3, with TRBD1 identical over 8 bases. CDR1 and CDR2 (germline): GTSNPN, SVGIG (reference sequence). V trimming: 0 bases; J trimming: 0 bases; junction bases outside the gene matches: 4. This CDR3 region has 16 residues. CDR3 protein: CAWSVRTGLSGNTIYF. The CDR3 DNA is TGTGCCTGGAGTGTACGGACAGGGCTCTCTGGAAACACCATATATTTT.

In its sample, this clone was seen a few times. V usage is TRBV6-5 and J usage is TRBJ2-5; tentative D call: TRBD1 (6 bases). Trimming stripped 6 bases from V and 3 bases from J, with 8 bases between. Germline values: CDR1 MNHEY, CDR2 SVGAGI. The CDR3 is 12 amino acids. CDR3 in amino acids: CASSRGEETQYF. The CDR3 DNA follows: TGTGCCAGCAGCAGGGGCGAAGAGACCCAGTACTTC.

The J gene is TRBJ1-2, the V gene TRBV5-6, with TRBD1 identical over 8 bases. The CDR3 consists of 17 residues. The V gene's germline CDR1 is SGHDT and CDR2 YYEEEE. J gave up 0 bases and V 3 bases, and 10 bases lay outside the gene matches. CDR3 in DNA: TGTGCCAGCAGCTCGGGGACAGGTCGCAATTCTAACTATGGCTACACCTTC. It is translated as CASSSGTGRNSNYGYTF.

The rearrangement joins TRBV29-1 to TRBJ1-2; 10 nucleotides align to TRBD1. Per the germline V gene, CDR1 is SQVTM and CDR2 is ANQGSEA. Trimming took 5 bases from V and 7 from J; bases not matched to a gene: 10. The CDR3 is made up of 14 amino acids. CDR3 region: CSVPKEGQGGGYTF. The CDR3 DNA is TGCAGCGTTCCCAAGGAAGGACAGGGGGGTGGCTACACCTTC. Full variable domain (remainder filled in from reference TRBV29-1 and TRBJ1-2): SAVISQKPSRDICQRGTSLTIQCQVDSQVTMMFWYRQQPGQSLTLIATANQGSEATYESGFVIDKFPISRPNLTFSTLTVSNMSPEDSSIYLCSVPKEGQGGGYTFGSGTRLTVV.

This chain links TRBV7-9 with TRBJ1-1; 8 positions agree with TRBD1. CDR3 length equals 16 residues. The germline gives CDR1 SEHNR, CDR2 FQNEAQ (reference sequence). J lost 1 base, V lost 0 bases, and 4 bases had no gene match. DNA of the CDR3: TGTGCCAGCAGCTTAGCGTGGACAGGGCGGAACACTGAAGCTTTCTTT. The encoded protein is CASSLAWTGRNTEAFF.

The V gene is TRBV18, the J gene TRBJ2-1; 10 nucleotides align to TRBD2. Losses at the gene ends were 4 bases for V and 4 bases for J; bases not matched to a gene: 4. Germline CDR1 and CDR2: KGHSH and LQKENI. This CDR3 comprises 15 residues. The CDR3 bases are TGTGCCAGCTCACAAACTAGCGGGGCTTACAATGAGCAGTTCTTC. The encoded protein is CASSQTSGAYNEQFF.

The chain couples TRBV6-2 or TRBV6-3 to TRBJ2-7; a weak D match, TRBD1 (6 bases). The germline gives CDR1 MNHEY, CDR2 SVGEGT. The CDR3 is 19 amino acids. The V and J ends lost 4 bases and 12 bases respectively, with 37 bases between them. The CDR3 region is CASSSAIKTDRLYLAWPYF. The CDR3, as DNA: TGTGCCAGCAGTTCAGCAATAAAGACCGACAGGTTATACTTGGCCTGGCCGTACTTC.

The chain recombines TRBV20-1 with TRBJ1-5; a weak D match, TRBD1 (5 bases). This CDR3 region has 14 residues. V was shortened by 3 bases and J by 5 bases, with 14 bases between the two germline ends. Germline assignment: CDR1 DFQATT and CDR2 SNEGSKA (reference sequence). The CDR3 sequence: CSASGHGLDQPQHF. The DNA of the CDR3 is TGCAGTGCTAGTGGACATGGACTAGATCAGCCCCAGCATTTT.

In its sample, this clone was seen many times. The rearrangement links TRBV3-1 (or the pseudogene TRBV3-2) to TRBJ1-2; possibly TRBD1 for D (5 bases). The CDR3 extends over 13 amino acids. Trimming stripped 4 bases from V and 4 bases from J, with 10 bases between. Germline V gene sequence: CDR1 LGHDT, CDR2 YNNKEL (reference sequence). CDR3 sequence: CASSPTGTYGYTF. CDR3 coding DNA: TGTGCCAGCAGCCCTACAGGCACCTATGGCTACACCTTC.

J is TRBJ1-1 and V is TRBV5-1, with D tentatively TRBD1 (5 bases). The germline gives CDR1 SGHRS, CDR2 YFSETQ. The CDR3 contains 17 residues. V dropped 4 bases and J dropped 0 bases, with 19 bases sitting between them. The CDR3 loop is CASSPGGASIMNTEAFF. The DNA of the CDR3 is TGCGCCAGCAGCCCCGGCGGGGCCTCTATAATGAACACTGAAGCTTTCTTT.

This sequence joins TRBV14 and TRBJ1-6, with no clear D. CDR1 SGHDN and CDR2 FVKESK come from the germline V gene. V was shortened by 0 bases and J by 5 bases, with 14 bases between the two germline ends. The CDR3 is 17 amino acids. The CDR3 reads CASSQDRLRGNNSPLHF. The DNA for the CDR3 is TGTGCCAGCAGCCAAGATCGATTGCGAGGGAATAATTCACCCCTCCACTTT.

The table lists this clone with a count of one. The chain carries TRBV18 and TRBJ2-3, with D possibly being TRBD2 (7 bases). Trimming took off 4 bases at V and 0 bases at J, with 14 bases between the two ends. CDR1 KGHSH and CDR2 LQKENI come from the germline V gene. The CDR3 length is 16 residues. CDR3 sequence reads: CASSRSAGASTDTQYF. CDR3 coding DNA: TGTGCCAGCTCACGTTCGGCGGGGGCTAGCACAGATACGCAGTATTTT. The full variable domain, completed using reference TRBV18 and TRBJ2-3, is NAGVMQNPRHLVRRRGQEARLRCSPMKGHSHVYWYRQLPEEGLKFMVYLQKENIIDESGMPKERFSAEFPKEGPSILRIQQVVRGDSAAYFCASSRSAGASTDTQYFGPGTRLTVL.

This chain connects TRBV10-1 to TRBJ1-6; perhaps TRBD1 as D (5 bases). CDR3 size: 13 residues. Germline V gene lookup returns CDR1 WNHNN and CDR2 SYGVQD (reference sequence). V was shortened by 2 bases and J by 9 bases, with 8 bases between the two germline ends. CDR3 sequence: CASSEDRGSPLHF. The CDR3 nucleotides read TGCGCCAGCAGTGAGGATAGGGGTTCACCCCTCCACTTT.

This clone was counted once. This chain connects TRBV30 to TRBJ2-7; 8 bases are a match to TRBD2. Unmatched junction bases numbered 17, after V lost 2 bases and J lost 5 bases. The CDR3 loop spans 17 amino acids. The germline gives CDR1 GTSNPN, CDR2 SVGIG (reference sequence). CDR3 loop: CAWSPKPGFSGDHEQYF. The DNA of the CDR3 is TGTGCCTGGAGTCCGAAACCAGGGTTTAGCGGGGACCACGAGCAGTACTTC.

The chain links TRBV9 to TRBJ1-5; 10 positions match TRBD1. V was clipped by 4 bases and J by 4 bases; unmatched bases: 5. Germline V gene data show CDR1 as SGDLS and CDR2 as YYNGEE. The CDR3 totals 15 residues. DNA of the CDR3: TGTGCCAGCAGCATAGGGACAGGGGCAAATCAGCCCCAGCATTTT. Translating gives CASSIGTGANQPQHF.

The chain has TRBV5-5 and TRBJ1-6; 7 bases align to TRBD1. Germline CDR1 reads SGHKS; CDR2 reads YYEKEE (reference sequence). After removal of 0 bases from V and 3 bases from J, the junction contained 0 bases not matched to a gene. The CDR3 totals 15 residues. As DNA, the CDR3 is TGTGCCAGCAGCTTGGGACAGGGCTATAATTCACCCCTCCACTTT. Translation: CASSLGQGYNSPLHF.

The chain couples TRBV12-3 or TRBV12-4 to TRBJ1-1; no firm D call. V dropped 4 bases and J dropped 0 bases, with 6 bases sitting between them. This CDR3 comprises 13 residues. The DNA of the CDR3 is TGTGCCAGCAGTTCGAACATGAACACTGAAGCTTTCTTT. This encodes CASSSNMNTEAFF.

This rearrangement joins TRBV5-1 to TRBJ1-5, with 8 positions matching TRBD1. Per the germline V gene, CDR1 is SGHRS and CDR2 is YFSETQ. J gave up 6 bases and V 1 base, and 6 bases lay outside the gene matches. The CDR3 sequence is 15 residues long. The CDR3 is CASSLTPGGGQPQHF. The CDR3 coding sequence is TGCGCCAGCAGCTTGACCCCAGGGGGCGGTCAGCCCCAGCATTTT.

The chain links TRBV18 to TRBJ1-1; D uncertain. Trimming removed 0 bases from V and 10 bases from J, with 15 bases in between. Per germline, CDR1 KGHSH and CDR2 LQKENI. The CDR3 sequence is 14 residues long. CDR3: CASSPPAGERVAFF. CDR3 nucleotide sequence: TGTGCCAGCTCACCACCGGCCGGGGAGAGGGTAGCTTTCTTT.

The genes are TRBV6-2 or TRBV6-3 and TRBJ1-1, with a possible D match to TRBD1 (5 bases). The CDR3 runs to 16 residues. The germline V gene has CDR1 MNHEY and CDR2 SVGEGT. Trimming shortened V by 0 bases and J by 10 bases, and 21 bases separated the two germline ends. CDR3 sequence reads: CASSYSRRQLEWRAFF. DNA for the CDR3: TGTGCCAGCAGTTACTCGAGGAGACAGTTGGAATGGAGAGCTTTCTTT.

The rearrangement uses TRBV7-9 and TRBJ1-1; 8 nucleotides agree with TRBD1. This CDR3 has 15 amino acids. With V trimmed by 5 bases and J by 4 bases, 9 bases remained unmatched. In germline, CDR1 is SEHNR, CDR2 FQNEAQ (reference sequence). CDR3 sequence (DNA): TGTGCCAGCAGCCCGAAAATGACAGGGGCCACTGAAGCTTTCTTT. It translates to CASSPKMTGATEAFF. The variable domain in full, with the rest retrieved from reference TRBV7-9 and TRBJ1-1, is DTGVSQNPRHKITKRGQNVTFRCDPISEHNRLYWYRQTLGQGPEFLTYFQNEAQLEKSRLLSDRFSAERPKGSFSTLEIQRTEQGDSAMYLCASSPKMTGATEAFFGQGTRLTVV.

The chain combines TRBV30 with TRBJ1-6; D remains ambiguous. The V end lost 4 bases, the J end lost 1 base, and 14 bases lay between the germline ends. Per germline, CDR1 GTSNPN and CDR2 SVGIG (reference sequence). This CDR3 has 16 residues. The chain's CDR3 is CAWTGGGRSYNSPLHF. The CDR3 DNA follows: TGTGCCTGGACCGGAGGCGGTCGGTCCTATAATTCACCCCTCCACTTT.

The J gene is TRBJ1-1, the V gene TRBV6-4, with D possibly TRBD1 on 6 matching bases. The germline CDR1 and CDR2 sequences are MRHNA and SNTAGT. This CDR3 contains 14 residues. V lost 8 bases and J lost 5, with 18 bases in between. This CDR3 is CASRSGGLGTEAFF. CDR3 sequence (DNA): TGTGCCAGCCGTTCGGGGGGGCTGGGGACTGAAGCTTTCTTT.

The V and J genes are TRBV7-9 and TRBJ2-5; unclear D gene. Germline CDR1 is SEHNR and CDR2 is FQNEAQ (reference sequence). V was trimmed by 3 bases and J by 4 bases, leaving 9 bases between them. The CDR3 contains 13 residues. For the CDR3, the DNA is TGTGCCAGCAGCTTCGGTATTGGAGAGACCCAGTACTTC. Translating gives CASSFGIGETQYF.

This chain links TRBV7-2 with TRBJ1-6; D perhaps matches TRBD1 (5 bases). Per the germline V gene, CDR1 is SGHTA and CDR2 is FQGNSA. The V gene lost 1 base and the J gene lost 10 bases, with 14 bases spanning the gap. The CDR3 has 15 residues. CDR3 protein: CASSLGRAGRSPLHF. CDR3 DNA sequence: TGTGCCAGCAGCTTAGGCCGGGCAGGGCGATCACCCCTCCACTTT. Based on the CDR3 plus reference TRBV7-2 and TRBJ1-6, the full variable domain is GAGVSQSPSNKVTEKGKDVELRCDPISGHTALYWYRQSLGQGLEFLIYFQGNSAPDKSGLPSDRFSAERTGGSVSTLTIQRTQQEDSAVYLCASSLGRAGRSPLHFGNGTRLTVT.

The genes are TRBV3-1 (or the pseudogene TRBV3-2) and TRBJ1-1, with D perhaps matching TRBD1 (5 bases). CDR3 length: 15 amino acids. With 3 bases removed from V and 1 base from J, the gap between germline ends came to 12 bases. Germline assignment: CDR1 LGHDT and CDR2 YNNKEL (reference sequence). The CDR3 loop reads CASSHDWTRNTEAFF. The CDR3 coding sequence is TGTGCCAGCAGCCACGACTGGACACGGAACACTGAAGCTTTCTTT.

This clone was detected a few times. This sequence joins TRBV6-5 and TRBJ1-1; tentatively, D is TRBD1 (6 bases). The CDR3 is 13 amino acids. Germline V gives CDR1 MNHEY, CDR2 SVGAGI. The V gene lost 7 bases and the J gene lost 0 bases, with 9 bases spanning the gap. Written as DNA, the CDR3 is TGTGCCAGCAACAGGGCCCTGAACACTGAAGCTTTCTTT. It specifies CASNRALNTEAFF.

The chain employs TRBV5-1 and TRBJ1-1; 9 bases match TRBD1. The germline V gene encodes CDR1 SGHRS and CDR2 YFSETQ. Trimming took 3 bases from V and 3 from J; bases not matched to a gene: 21. The CDR3 sequence is 20 residues long. In DNA form, the CDR3 reads TGCGCCAGCAGCTCCGGTCCCGGGACAGGGTTTTTCCTCCCCGACACTGAAGCTTTCTTT. Translation gives CASSSGPGTGFFLPDTEAFF.

V usage is TRBV7-2 and J usage is TRBJ1-4; 8 nucleotides match TRBD1. The length of the CDR3 is 14 residues. Germline CDR1 is SGHTA and CDR2 is FQGNSA. Trimming took 4 bases from V and 8 from J; bases not matched to a gene: 6. The CDR3 sequence is CASSSQGVREKLFF. The CDR3 bases are TGTGCCAGCAGCTCACAGGGGGTTCGGGAAAAACTGTTTTTT.

This clone was counted between two and nine times. This sequence joins TRBV12-5 and TRBJ1-2, with a possible D match to TRBD1 (5 bases). The CDR3 is 14 residues long. V was trimmed by 5 bases and J by 7 bases, leaving 17 bases between them. Germline V gene lookup returns CDR1 LGHNT and CDR2 FRNRAP. The CDR3 is CASGPGKGSLGYTF. In DNA, the CDR3 is TGTGCTAGTGGTCCAGGGAAGGGCTCGCTTGGCTACACCTTC.